The entry below describes one T cell receptor beta chain. The entry originates in a study of blood T cell repertoires in COVID-19. J was trimmed by 1 base and V by 4 bases; bases with no gene match: 3. This CDR3 has 16 amino acids. Germline V CDR1 and CDR2: MGHRA, YSYEKL. TCRdb's table, derived via immunoSEQ multiplex PCR, lists solely in-frame clones and lacks some. The sample holds 130,000 to 150,000 clones, about 89% seen once. The chain recombines TRBV4-1 with TRBJ2-2, with 10 bases matching TRBD2. Sequencing input: peripheral blood. The origin of this receptor is a man aged 45-65 years who had recovered from COVID-19. DNA for the CDR3: TGCGCCAGCAGCCCCGGACTAGCGGTGAACACCGGGGAGCTGTTTTTT. Its translation: CASSPGLAVNTGELFF.